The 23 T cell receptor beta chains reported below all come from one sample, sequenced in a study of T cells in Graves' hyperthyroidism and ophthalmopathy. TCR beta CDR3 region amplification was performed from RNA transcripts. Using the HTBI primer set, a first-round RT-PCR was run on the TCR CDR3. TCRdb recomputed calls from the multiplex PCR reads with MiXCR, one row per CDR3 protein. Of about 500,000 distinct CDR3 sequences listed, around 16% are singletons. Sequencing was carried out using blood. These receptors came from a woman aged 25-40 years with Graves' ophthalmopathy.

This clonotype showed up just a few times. The CDR3 sequence is CSARDGTGEQYF. As DNA, the CDR3 is TGCAGTGCTAGGGACGGGACTGGCGAGCAGTACTTC. The rearrangement links TRBV20-1 to TRBJ2-7; D perhaps matches TRBD2 (6 bases). Germline values: CDR1 DFQATT, CDR2 SNEGSKA (reference sequence). This CDR3 contains 12 residues. Trimming removed 3 bases from V and 6 bases from J, with 12 bases in between.

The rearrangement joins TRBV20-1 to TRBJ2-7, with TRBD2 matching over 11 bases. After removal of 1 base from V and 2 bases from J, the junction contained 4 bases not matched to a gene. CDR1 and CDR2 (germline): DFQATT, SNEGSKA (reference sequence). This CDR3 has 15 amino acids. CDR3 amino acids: CSARVTSGSPYEQYF. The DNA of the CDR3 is TGCAGTGCTAGAGTAACTAGCGGGAGCCCCTACGAGCAGTACTTC.

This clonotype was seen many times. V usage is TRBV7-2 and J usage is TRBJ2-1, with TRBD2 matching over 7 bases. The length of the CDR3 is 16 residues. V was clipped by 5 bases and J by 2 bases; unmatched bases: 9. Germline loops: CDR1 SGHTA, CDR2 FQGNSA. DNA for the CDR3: TGTGCCAGCAGCCCTATTATAGCGGGCCCCTACAATGAGCAGTTCTTC. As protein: CASSPIIAGPYNEQFF.

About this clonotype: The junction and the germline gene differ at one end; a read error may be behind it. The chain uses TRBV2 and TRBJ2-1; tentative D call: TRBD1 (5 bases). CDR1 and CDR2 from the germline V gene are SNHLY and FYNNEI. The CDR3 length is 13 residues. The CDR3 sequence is CASTPWSRDGQFF. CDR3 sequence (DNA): TGTGCGAGCACCCCATGGTCCAGGGATGGGCAGTTCTTC. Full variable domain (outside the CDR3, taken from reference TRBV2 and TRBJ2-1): EPEVTQTPSHQVTQMGQEVILRCVPISNHLYFYWYRQILGQKVEFLVSFYNNEISEKSEIFDDQFSVERPDGSNFTLKIRSTKLEDSAMYFCASTPWSRDGQFFGPGTRLTVL.

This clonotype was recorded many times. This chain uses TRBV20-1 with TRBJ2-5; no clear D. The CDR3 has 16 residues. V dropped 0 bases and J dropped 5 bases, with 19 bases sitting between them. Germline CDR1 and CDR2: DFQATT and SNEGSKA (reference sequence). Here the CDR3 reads CSARDRRVPGSETQYF. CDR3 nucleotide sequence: TGCAGTGCTAGAGATCGCAGAGTACCCGGTTCGGAGACCCAGTACTTC.

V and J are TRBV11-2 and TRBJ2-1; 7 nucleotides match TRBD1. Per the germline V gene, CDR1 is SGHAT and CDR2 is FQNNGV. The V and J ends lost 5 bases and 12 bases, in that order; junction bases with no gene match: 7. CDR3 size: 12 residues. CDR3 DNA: TGTGCCAGCAGCCTGGACAGGCCTGCGCAGTTCTTC. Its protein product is CASSLDRPAQFF.

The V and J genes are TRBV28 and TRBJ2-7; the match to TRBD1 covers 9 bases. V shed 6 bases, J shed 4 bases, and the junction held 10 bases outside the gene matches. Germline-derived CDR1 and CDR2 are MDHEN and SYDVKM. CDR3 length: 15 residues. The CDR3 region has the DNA TGTGCCAGCAGGTCGGAGGGGACAGGGTTTTACGAGCAGTACTTC. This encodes CASRSEGTGFYEQYF.

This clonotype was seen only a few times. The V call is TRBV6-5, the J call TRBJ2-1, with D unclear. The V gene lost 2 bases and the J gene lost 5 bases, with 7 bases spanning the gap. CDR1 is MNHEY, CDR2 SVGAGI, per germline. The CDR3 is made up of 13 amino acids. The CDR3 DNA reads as TGTGCCAGCAGTTACAGTCTGAACAATGAGCAGTTCTTC. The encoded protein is CASSYSLNNEQFF.

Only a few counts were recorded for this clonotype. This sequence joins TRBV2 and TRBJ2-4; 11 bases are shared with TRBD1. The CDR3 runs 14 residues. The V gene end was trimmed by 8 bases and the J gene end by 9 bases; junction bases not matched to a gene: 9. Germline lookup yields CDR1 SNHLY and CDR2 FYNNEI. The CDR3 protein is CASHSGTGGTIQYF. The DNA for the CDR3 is TGTGCCAGCCATTCCGGGACAGGGGGGACCATTCAGTACTTC.

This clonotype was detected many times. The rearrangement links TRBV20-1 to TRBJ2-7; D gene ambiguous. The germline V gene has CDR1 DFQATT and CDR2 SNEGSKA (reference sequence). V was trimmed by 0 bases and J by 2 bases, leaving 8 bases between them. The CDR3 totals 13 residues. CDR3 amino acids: CSAREGATYEQYF. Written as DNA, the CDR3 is TGCAGTGCTAGAGAAGGTGCGACCTACGAGCAGTACTTC.

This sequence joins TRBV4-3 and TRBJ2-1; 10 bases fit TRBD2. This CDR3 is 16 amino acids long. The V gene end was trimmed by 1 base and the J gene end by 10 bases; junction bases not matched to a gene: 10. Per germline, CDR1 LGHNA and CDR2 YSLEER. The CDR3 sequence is CASSQVKAGGPGEQFF. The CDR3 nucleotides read TGCGCCAGCAGCCAAGTTAAAGCGGGAGGGCCGGGAGAGCAGTTCTTC.

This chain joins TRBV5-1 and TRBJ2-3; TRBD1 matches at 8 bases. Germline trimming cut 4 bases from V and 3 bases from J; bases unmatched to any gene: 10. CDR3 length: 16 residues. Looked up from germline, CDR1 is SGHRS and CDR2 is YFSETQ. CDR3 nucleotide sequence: TGCGCCAGCAGCCAAGGGGGGAGACAGGGGACAGATACGCAGTATTTT. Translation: CASSQGGRQGTDTQYF.

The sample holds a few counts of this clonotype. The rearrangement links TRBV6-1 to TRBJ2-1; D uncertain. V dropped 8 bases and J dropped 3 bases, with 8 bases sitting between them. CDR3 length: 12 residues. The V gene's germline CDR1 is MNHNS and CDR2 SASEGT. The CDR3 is CASGPIYNEQFF. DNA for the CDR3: TGTGCCAGCGGACCCATCTACAATGAGCAGTTCTTC.

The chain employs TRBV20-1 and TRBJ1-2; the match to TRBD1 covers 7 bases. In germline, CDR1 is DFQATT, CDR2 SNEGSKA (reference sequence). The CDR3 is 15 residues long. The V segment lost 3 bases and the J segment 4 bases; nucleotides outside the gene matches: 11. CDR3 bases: TGCAGTGCTAGCACCGAGAGTACAGGGGTCTATGGCTACACCTTC. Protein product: CSASTESTGVYGYTF.

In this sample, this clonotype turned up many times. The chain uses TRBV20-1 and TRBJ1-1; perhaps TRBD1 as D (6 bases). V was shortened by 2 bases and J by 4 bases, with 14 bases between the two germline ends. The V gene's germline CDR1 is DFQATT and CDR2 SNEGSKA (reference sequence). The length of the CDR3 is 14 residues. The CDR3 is CSARPIQGATEAFF. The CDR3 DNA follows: TGCAGTGCTAGACCCATACAGGGTGCCACTGAAGCTTTCTTT.

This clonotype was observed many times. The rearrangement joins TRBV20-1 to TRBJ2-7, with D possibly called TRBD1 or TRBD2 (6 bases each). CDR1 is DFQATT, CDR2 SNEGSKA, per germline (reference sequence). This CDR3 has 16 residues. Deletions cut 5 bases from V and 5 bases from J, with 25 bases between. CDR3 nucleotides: TGCAGTGCTTTCTGGGGGGAACAGGGAATAGGGAACGAGCAGTACTTC. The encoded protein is CSAFWGEQGIGNEQYF.

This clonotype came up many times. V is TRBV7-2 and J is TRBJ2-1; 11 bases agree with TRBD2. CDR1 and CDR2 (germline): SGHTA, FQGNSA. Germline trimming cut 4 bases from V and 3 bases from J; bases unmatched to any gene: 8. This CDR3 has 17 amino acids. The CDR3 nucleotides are TGTGCCAGCAGCTCATATGGACTAGCGGGCTACTACAATGAGCAGTTCTTC. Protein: CASSSYGLAGYYNEQFF.

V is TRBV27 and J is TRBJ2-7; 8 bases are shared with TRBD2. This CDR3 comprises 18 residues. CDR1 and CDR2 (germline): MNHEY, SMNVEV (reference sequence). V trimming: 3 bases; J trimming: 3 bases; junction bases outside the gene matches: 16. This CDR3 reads CASSFSTSGGSYLYEQYF. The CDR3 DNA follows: TGTGCCAGCAGTTTCTCTACTAGCGGAGGAAGCTATCTCTACGAGCAGTACTTC.

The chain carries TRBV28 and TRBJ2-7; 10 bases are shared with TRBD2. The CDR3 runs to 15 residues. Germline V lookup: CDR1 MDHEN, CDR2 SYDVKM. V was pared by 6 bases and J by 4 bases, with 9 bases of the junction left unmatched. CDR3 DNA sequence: TGTGCCAGCAGAGAGAACCCTAGCGGGGGATACGAGCAGTACTTC. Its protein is CASRENPSGGYEQYF.

The CDR3: CASSSGLYTDTQYF. In DNA, the CDR3 is TGTGCCAGCAGCTCAGGACTCTACACAGATACGCAGTATTTT. The chain employs TRBV7-9 and TRBJ2-3, with D possibly matching TRBD2 (5 bases). The V end lost 4 bases, the J end lost 2 bases, and 10 bases lay between the germline ends. CDR1 is SEHNR and CDR2 is FQNEAQ in the germline V gene (reference sequence). The CDR3 sequence is 14 residues long.

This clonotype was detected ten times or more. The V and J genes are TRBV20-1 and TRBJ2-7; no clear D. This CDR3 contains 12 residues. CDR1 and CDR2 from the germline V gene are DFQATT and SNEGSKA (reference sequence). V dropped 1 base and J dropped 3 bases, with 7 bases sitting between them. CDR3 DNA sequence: TGCAGTGCTAGAGGTACTAACTACGAGCAGTACTTC. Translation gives CSARGTNYEQYF.

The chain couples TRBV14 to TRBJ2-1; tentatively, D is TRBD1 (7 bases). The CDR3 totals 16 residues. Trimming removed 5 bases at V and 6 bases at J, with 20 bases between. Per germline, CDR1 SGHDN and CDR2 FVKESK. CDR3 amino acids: CASSSLRRGRSNEQFF. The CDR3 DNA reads TGTGCCAGCAGCTCTTTAAGGAGGGGGCGTTCCAATGAGCAGTTCTTC. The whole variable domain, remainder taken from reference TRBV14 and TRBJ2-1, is EAGVTQFPSHSVIEKGQTVTLRCDPISGHDNLYWYRRVMGKEIKFLLHFVKESKQDESGMPNNRFLAERTGGTYSTLKVQPAELEDSGVYFCASSSLRRGRSNEQFFGPGTRLTVL.

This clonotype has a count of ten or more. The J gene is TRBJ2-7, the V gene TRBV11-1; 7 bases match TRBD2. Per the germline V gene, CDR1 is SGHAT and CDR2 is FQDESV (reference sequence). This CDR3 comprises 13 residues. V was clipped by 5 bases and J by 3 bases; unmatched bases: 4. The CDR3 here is CASSPRGGYEQYF. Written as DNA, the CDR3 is TGTGCCAGCAGCCCCCGCGGGGGCTACGAGCAGTACTTC.